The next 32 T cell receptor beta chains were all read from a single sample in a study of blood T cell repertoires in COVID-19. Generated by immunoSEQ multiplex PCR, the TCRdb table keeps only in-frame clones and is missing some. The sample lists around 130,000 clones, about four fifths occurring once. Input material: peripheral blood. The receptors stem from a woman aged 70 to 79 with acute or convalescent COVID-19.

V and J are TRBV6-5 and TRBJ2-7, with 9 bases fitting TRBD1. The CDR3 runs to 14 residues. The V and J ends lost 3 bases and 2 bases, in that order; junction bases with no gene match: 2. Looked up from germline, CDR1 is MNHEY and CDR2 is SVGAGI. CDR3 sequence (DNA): TGTGCCAGCAGTTATCGGGACAGGGCCTACGAGCAGTACTTC. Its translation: CASSYRDRAYEQYF.

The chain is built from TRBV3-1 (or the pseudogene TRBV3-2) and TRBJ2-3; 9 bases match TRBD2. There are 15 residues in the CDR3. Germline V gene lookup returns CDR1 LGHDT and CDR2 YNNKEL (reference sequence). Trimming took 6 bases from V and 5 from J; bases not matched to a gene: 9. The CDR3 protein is CASSLRGGVKDTQYF. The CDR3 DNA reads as TGTGCCAGCAGTTTGCGGGGGGGCGTAAAAGATACGCAGTATTTT.

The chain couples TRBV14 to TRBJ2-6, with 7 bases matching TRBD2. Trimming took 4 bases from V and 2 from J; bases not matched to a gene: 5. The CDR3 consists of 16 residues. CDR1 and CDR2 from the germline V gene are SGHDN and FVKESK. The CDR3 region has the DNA TGTGCCAGCAGCCCCCTGGGGGGGACTGGGGCCAACGTCCTGACTTTC. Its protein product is CASSPLGGTGANVLTF.

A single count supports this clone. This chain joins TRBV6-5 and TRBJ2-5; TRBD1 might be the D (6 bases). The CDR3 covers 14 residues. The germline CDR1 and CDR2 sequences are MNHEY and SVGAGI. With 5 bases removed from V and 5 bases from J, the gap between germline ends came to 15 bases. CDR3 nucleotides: TGTGCCAGCAGTCTCAGGGGCGTGTACGAGACCCAGTACTTC. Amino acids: CASSLRGVYETQYF.

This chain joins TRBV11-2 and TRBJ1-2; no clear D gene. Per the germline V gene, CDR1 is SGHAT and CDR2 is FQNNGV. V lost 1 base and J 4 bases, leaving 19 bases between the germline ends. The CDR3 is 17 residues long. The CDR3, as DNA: TGTGCCAGCAGCTTAGCGAATTTTATAGGCAGAGGCTATGGCTACACCTTC. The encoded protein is CASSLANFIGRGYGYTF.

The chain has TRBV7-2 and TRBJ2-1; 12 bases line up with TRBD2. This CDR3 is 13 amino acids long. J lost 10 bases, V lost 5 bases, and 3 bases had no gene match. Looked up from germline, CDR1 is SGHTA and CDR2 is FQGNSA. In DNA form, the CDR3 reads TGTGCCAGCAGCCCCGGACTAGCGGGGGAGCAGTTCTTC. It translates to CASSPGLAGEQFF.

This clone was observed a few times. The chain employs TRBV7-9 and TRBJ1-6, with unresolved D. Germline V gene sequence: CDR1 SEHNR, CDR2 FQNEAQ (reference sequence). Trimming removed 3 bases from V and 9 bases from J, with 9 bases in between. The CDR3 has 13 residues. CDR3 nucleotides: TGTGCCAGCAGCTTGGCAGGCGTTTCACCCCTCCACTTT. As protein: CASSLAGVSPLHF.

The CDR3 coding sequence is TGTGCCAGCAGTTTCGGTGCCGCACAGCCCCAGCATTTT. This encodes CASSFGAAQPQHF. The rearrangement uses TRBV27 and TRBJ1-5; D unresolved. The CDR3 extends over 13 amino acids. V lost 3 bases and J lost 7, with 10 bases in between. CDR1 MNHEY and CDR2 SMNVEV come from the germline V gene (reference sequence).

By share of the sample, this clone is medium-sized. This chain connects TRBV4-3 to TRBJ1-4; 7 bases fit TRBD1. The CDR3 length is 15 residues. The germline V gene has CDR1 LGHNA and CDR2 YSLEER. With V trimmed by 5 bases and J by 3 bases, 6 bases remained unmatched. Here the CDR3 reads CASSFGGGPNEKLFF. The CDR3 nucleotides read TGCGCCAGCAGCTTCGGAGGGGGCCCTAATGAAAAACTGTTTTTT.

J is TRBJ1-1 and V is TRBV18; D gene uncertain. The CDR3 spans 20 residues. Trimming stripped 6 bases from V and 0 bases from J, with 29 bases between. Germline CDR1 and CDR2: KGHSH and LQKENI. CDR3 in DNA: TGTGCCAGCTCCTATCTATCCTATTCCGGGGATATGTCCATGAACACTGAAGCTTTCTTT. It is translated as CASSYLSYSGDMSMNTEAFF.

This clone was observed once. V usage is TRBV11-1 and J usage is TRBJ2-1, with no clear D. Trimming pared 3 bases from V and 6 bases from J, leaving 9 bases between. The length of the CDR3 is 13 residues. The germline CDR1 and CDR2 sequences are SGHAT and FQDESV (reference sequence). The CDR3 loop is CASSFSRSNEQFF. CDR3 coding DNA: TGTGCCAGCAGCTTTAGCCGTAGCAATGAGCAGTTCTTC.

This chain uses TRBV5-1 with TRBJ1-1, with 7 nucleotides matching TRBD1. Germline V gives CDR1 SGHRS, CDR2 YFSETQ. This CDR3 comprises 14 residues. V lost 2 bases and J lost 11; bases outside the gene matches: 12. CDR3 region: CASSLTQGTFDAFF. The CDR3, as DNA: TGCGCCAGCAGCTTAACACAGGGGACCTTTGACGCTTTCTTT. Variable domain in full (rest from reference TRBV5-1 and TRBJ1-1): KAGVTQTPRYLIKTRGQQVTLSCSPISGHRSVSWYQQTPGQGLQFLFEYFSETQRNKGNFPGRFSGRQFSNSRSEMNVSTLELGDSALYLCASSLTQGTFDAFFGQGTRLTVV.

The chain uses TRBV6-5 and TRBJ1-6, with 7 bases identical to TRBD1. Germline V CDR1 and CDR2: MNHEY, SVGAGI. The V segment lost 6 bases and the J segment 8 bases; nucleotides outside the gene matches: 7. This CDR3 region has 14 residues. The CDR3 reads CASSLGQAYSPLHF. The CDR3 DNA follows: TGTGCCAGCAGCCTAGGACAGGCGTATTCACCCCTCCACTTT.

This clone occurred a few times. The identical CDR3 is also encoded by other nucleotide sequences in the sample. CDR3 nucleotide sequence: TGTGCCAGTAGTATAGATCACAGGGCGGGCTACACCTTC. Its protein is CASSIDHRAGYTF. The chain employs TRBV19 and TRBJ1-2; D possibly corresponds to TRBD1 (6 bases). This CDR3 has 13 amino acids. Trimming left V 0 bases short and J 8 bases short, with 10 bases between. Germline CDR1 is LNHDA and CDR2 is SQIVND (reference sequence).

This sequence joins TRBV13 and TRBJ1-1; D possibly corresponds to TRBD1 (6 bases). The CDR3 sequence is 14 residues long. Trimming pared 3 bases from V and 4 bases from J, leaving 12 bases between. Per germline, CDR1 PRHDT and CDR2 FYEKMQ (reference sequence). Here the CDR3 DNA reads TGTGCCAGCAGCTTGGCTCAAGGGGGCACTGAAGCTTTCTTT. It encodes CASSLAQGGTEAFF.

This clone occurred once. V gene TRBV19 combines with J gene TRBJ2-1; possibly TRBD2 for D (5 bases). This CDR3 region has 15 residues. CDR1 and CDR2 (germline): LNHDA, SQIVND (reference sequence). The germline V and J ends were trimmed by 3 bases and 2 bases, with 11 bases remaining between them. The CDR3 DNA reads TGTGCCAGTAGTATGTCGGGGAGTCCCTACAATGAGCAGTTCTTC. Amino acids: CASSMSGSPYNEQFF.

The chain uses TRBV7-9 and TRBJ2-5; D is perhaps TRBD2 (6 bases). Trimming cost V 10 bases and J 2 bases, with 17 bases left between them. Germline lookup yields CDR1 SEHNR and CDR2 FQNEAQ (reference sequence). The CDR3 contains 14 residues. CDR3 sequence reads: CANSGRGWQETQYF. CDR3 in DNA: TGTGCCAACTCTGGCCGGGGGTGGCAAGAGACCCAGTACTTC.

The DNA for the CDR3 is TGTGCCAGCGGGACAGCTAGAAACATTCAGTACTTC. This sequence encodes CASGTARNIQYF. The chain joins TRBV12-3 or TRBV12-4 to TRBJ2-4; 7 bases agree with TRBD1. Germline trimming cut 8 bases from V and 6 bases from J; bases unmatched to any gene: 4. This CDR3 is 12 amino acids long.

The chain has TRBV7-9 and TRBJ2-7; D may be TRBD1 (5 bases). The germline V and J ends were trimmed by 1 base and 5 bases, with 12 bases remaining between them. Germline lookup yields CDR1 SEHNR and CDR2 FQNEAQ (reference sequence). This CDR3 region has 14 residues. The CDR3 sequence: CASSLGQSPNEQYF. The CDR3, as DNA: TGTGCCAGCAGCTTAGGACAGTCACCTAACGAGCAGTACTTC. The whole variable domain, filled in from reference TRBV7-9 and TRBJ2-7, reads DTGVSQNPRHKITKRGQNVTFRCDPISEHNRLYWYRQTLGQGPEFLTYFQNEAQLEKSRLLSDRFSAERPKGSFSTLEIQRTEQGDSAMYLCASSLGQSPNEQYFGPGTRLTVT.

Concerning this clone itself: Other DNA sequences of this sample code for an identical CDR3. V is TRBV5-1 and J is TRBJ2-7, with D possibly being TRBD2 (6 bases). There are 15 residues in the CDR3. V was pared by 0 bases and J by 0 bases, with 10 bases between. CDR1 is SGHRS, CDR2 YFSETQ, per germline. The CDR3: CASSLGGGVSYEQYF. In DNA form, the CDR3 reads TGCGCCAGCAGCTTGGGTGGCGGGGTCTCCTACGAGCAGTACTTC.

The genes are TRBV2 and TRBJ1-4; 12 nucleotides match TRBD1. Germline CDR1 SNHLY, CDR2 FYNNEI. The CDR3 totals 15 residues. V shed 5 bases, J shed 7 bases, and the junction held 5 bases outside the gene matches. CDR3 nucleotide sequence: TGTGCCAGCAGTAGGGACAGGGGGCATGGTGAAAAACTGTTTTTT. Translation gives CASSRDRGHGEKLFF.

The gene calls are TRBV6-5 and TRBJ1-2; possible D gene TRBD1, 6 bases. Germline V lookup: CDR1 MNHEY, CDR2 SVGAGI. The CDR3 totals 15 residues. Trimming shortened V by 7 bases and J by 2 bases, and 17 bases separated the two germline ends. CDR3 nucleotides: TGTGCCAGCAACCCCTCAGGGGTCCTCAACTATGGCTACACCTTC. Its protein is CASNPSGVLNYGYTF.

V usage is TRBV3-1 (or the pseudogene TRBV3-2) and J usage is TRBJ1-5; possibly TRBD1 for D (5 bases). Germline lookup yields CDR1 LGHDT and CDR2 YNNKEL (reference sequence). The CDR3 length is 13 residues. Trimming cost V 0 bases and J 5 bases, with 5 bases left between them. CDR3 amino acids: CASSQDRDQPQHF. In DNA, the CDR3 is TGTGCCAGCAGCCAAGACAGGGATCAGCCCCAGCATTTT.

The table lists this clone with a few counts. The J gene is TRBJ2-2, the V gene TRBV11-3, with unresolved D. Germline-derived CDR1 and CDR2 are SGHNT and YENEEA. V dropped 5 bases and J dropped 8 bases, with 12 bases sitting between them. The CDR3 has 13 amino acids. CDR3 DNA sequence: TGTGCCAGCAGCCCCTACGTCGGGGGGGAGCTGTTTTTT. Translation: CASSPYVGGELFF.

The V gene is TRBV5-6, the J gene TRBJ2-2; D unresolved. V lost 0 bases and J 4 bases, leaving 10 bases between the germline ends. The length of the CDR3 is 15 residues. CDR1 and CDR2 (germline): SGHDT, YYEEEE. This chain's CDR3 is CASSLVQVGTGELFF. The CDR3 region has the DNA TGTGCCAGCAGCTTGGTCCAGGTTGGCACCGGGGAGCTGTTTTTT.

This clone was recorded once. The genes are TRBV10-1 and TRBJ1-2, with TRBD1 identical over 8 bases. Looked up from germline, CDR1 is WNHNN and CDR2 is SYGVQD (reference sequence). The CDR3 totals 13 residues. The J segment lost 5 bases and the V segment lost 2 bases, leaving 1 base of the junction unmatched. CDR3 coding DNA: TGCGCCAGCAGTGAGGGACAGGGATATGGCTACACCTTC. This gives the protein CASSEGQGYGYTF.

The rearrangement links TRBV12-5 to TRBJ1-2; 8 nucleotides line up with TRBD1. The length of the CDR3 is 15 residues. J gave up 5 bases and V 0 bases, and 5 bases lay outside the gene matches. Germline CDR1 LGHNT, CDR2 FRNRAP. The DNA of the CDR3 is TGTGCTAGTGGTTTGGTACAGGGGGGTGGGTATGGCTACACCTTC. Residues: CASGLVQGGGYGYTF.

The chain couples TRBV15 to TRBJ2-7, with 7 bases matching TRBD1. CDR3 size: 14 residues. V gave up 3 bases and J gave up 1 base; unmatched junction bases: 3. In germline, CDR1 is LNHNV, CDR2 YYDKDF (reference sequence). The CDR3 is CATSSWTGSYEQYF. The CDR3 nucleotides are TGTGCCACCAGCAGTTGGACAGGATCCTACGAGCAGTACTTC.

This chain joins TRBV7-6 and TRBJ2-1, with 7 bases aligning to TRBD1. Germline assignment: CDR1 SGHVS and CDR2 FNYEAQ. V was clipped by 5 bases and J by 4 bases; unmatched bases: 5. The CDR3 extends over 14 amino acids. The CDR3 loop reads CASSPQQGYNEQFF. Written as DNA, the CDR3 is TGTGCCAGCAGCCCCCAACAGGGGTACAATGAGCAGTTCTTC.

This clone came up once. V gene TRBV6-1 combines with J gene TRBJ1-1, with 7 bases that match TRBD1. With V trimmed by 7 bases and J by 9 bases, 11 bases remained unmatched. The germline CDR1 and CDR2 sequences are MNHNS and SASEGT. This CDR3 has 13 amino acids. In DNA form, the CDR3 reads TGTGCCAGCACAAGCCCCACGACAGGGAAAGCTTTCTTT. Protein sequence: CASTSPTTGKAFF.

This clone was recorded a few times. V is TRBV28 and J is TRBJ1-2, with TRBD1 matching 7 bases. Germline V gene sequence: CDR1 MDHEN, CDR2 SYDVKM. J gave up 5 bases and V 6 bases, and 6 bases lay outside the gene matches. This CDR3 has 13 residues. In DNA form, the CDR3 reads TGTGCCAGCAGCTCAGGGACAGATTATGGCTACACCTTC. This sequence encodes CASSSGTDYGYTF.

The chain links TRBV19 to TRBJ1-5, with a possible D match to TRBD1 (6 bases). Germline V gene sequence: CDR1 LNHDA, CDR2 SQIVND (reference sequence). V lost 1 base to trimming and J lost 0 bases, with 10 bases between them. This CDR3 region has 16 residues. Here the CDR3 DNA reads TGTGCCAGTAGTATAGCAGGGGCGGGTAGCAATCAGCCCCAGCATTTT. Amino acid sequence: CASSIAGAGSNQPQHF.